Shown below are 28 T cell receptor beta chains from a single sample sequenced in a study of identical twins. In TCRdb, the 5' RACE reads were re-called with MiXCR into one record per CDR3 protein. The sample consists of some 240,000 distinct CDR3 sequences, over 9.5% of them appearing once. The specimen sequenced was memory T cells sorted from blood. All receptors derive from a man aged 45-60 years in good health.

This clonotype was recorded at least ten times. Here the CDR3 reads CASSAHPQGNQPQHF. In DNA form, the CDR3 reads TGTGCCAGCAGCGCCCACCCTCAGGGCAATCAGCCCCAGCATTTT. The rearrangement links TRBV7-2 to TRBJ1-5; D not certain. V dropped 5 bases and J dropped 2 bases, with 13 bases sitting between them. CDR3 size: 15 residues. CDR1 is SGHTA, CDR2 FQGNSA, per germline.

The chain has TRBV7-2 and TRBJ1-4; D may be TRBD1 (6 bases). Trimming removed 5 bases from V and 3 bases from J, with 13 bases in between. The CDR3 runs 15 residues. Per germline, CDR1 SGHTA and CDR2 FQGNSA. The CDR3 DNA follows: TGTGCCAGCAGCCCTAGGGGGAGTGCTAATGAAAAACTGTTTTTT. Translated: CASSPRGSANEKLFF. Full variable domain (rest looked up from reference TRBV7-2 and TRBJ1-4): GAGVSQSPSNKVTEKGKDVELRCDPISGHTALYWYRQSLGQGLEFLIYFQGNSAPDKSGLPSDRFSAERTGGSVSTLTIQRTQQEDSAVYLCASSPRGSANEKLFFGSGTQLSVL.

As concerns this clonotype: This may be a read error: a much more frequent sequence differs by one nucleotide. This chain links TRBV6-1 with TRBJ2-7; no reliable D call. Germline lookup yields CDR1 MNHNS and CDR2 SASEGT. This CDR3 region has 15 residues. This CDR3 is CAGSSPDRRSYEQYF. The CDR3 DNA is TGTGCCGGCAGCTCTCCGGACCGCAGGAGCTACGAGCAGTACTTC.

J is TRBJ2-7 and V is TRBV20-1, with D perhaps given as TRBD1 or TRBD2 (7 bases each). The CDR3 is 15 amino acids. The V end was cut by 1 base, the J end by 1 base, with 14 bases between. The germline CDR1 and CDR2 sequences are DFQATT and SNEGSKA (reference sequence). The CDR3 bases are TGCAGTGCTAGAGGCCAGGGGGGGAAATCCTACGAGCAGTACTTC. Translating it yields CSARGQGGKSYEQYF.

This clonotype was counted a few times. V usage is TRBV28 and J usage is TRBJ2-7, with D perhaps matching TRBD1 (6 bases). This CDR3 spans 15 amino acids. V dropped 6 bases and J dropped 2 bases, with 17 bases sitting between them. CDR1 and CDR2 from the germline V gene are MDHEN and SYDVKM. The CDR3 is CASSAPGGTPYEQYF. CDR3 nucleotides: TGTGCCAGCAGCGCACCTGGGGGCACCCCCTACGAGCAGTACTTC.

This clonotype was observed a handful of times. V usage is TRBV9 and J usage is TRBJ2-7, with TRBD1 as a possible D gene (5 bases). The CDR3 is 15 amino acids. V dropped 0 bases and J dropped 6 bases, with 16 bases sitting between them. Germline values: CDR1 SGDLS, CDR2 YYNGEE. As DNA, the CDR3 is TGTGCCAGCAGCGTAGACTGGGCGACAGCTGGCGAGCAGTACTTC. It codes for CASSVDWATAGEQYF.

There are many counts of this clonotype. J is TRBJ1-5 and V is TRBV20-1, with D perhaps matching TRBD1 (6 bases). This CDR3 contains 14 residues. Trimming left V 6 bases short and J 0 bases short, with 12 bases between. Germline CDR1 reads DFQATT; CDR2 reads SNEGSKA (reference sequence). The CDR3 DNA reads as TGCAGTGCCAGGGACATTAATAGCAATCAGCCCCAGCATTTT. This sequence encodes CSARDINSNQPQHF.

The chain carries TRBV11-2 and TRBJ2-1, with TRBD1 matching 9 bases. This CDR3 comprises 15 residues. The ends lost 5 bases at V and 4 bases at J; junction bases unmatched: 6. Looked up from germline, CDR1 is SGHAT and CDR2 is FQNNGV. The CDR3 region is CASSPDRGPYNEQFF. For the CDR3, the DNA is TGTGCCAGCAGCCCGGACAGGGGCCCTTACAATGAGCAGTTCTTC.

This chain joins TRBV4-3 and TRBJ2-1; 11 bases match TRBD1. Trimming cost V 4 bases and J 11 bases; bases outside gene matches: 10. The CDR3 sequence is 15 residues long. Germline loops: CDR1 LGHNA, CDR2 YSLEER. CDR3 sequence reads: CASSPGTGGVEKQFF. DNA for the CDR3: TGCGCCAGCAGCCCCGGGACAGGGGGAGTCGAGAAGCAGTTCTTC.

In this sample, this clonotype turned up a few times. V and J are TRBV20-1 and TRBJ2-7; no firm D call. The CDR3 totals 13 residues. Germline assignment: CDR1 DFQATT and CDR2 SNEGSKA (reference sequence). Trimming pared 3 bases from V and 4 bases from J, leaving 13 bases between. This CDR3 reads CSARPPHWYEQYF. The CDR3, as DNA: TGCAGTGCTAGGCCCCCCCATTGGTACGAGCAGTACTTC.

The table lists this clonotype with a few counts. This chain uses TRBV5-1 with TRBJ1-4; no reliable D call. The CDR3 sequence is 14 residues long. The V end lost 4 bases, the J end lost 5 bases, and 12 bases lay between the germline ends. The germline gives CDR1 SGHRS, CDR2 YFSETQ. CDR3 nucleotide sequence: TGCGCCAGCAGCGACGAGATGGGGAATGAAAAACTGTTTTTT. It encodes CASSDEMGNEKLFF.

This clonotype came up many times. This chain links TRBV20-1 with TRBJ2-6; TRBD1 might be the D (6 bases). The CDR3 extends over 15 amino acids. Germline loops: CDR1 DFQATT, CDR2 SNEGSKA (reference sequence). The V end lost 5 bases, the J end lost 4 bases, and 15 bases lay between the germline ends. The CDR3 DNA is TGCAGTGCTCAAGACAGGCGGGCGGGGGCCAACGTCCTGACTTTC. Its protein is CSAQDRRAGANVLTF.

The table lists this clonotype with a few counts. This chain connects TRBV4-1 to TRBJ1-3; D might be TRBD1 (5 bases). The CDR3 spans 13 residues. CDR1 MGHRA and CDR2 YSYEKL come from the germline V gene. Trimming took off 0 bases at V and 10 bases at J, with 10 bases between the two ends. The CDR3 bases are TGCGCCAGCAGCCAAGATTTCCGGGGGACCATATATTTT. Amino acids: CASSQDFRGTIYF.

Note on this clonotype: A much more abundant neighbour one base away suggests this may be a read error. This chain connects TRBV29-1 to TRBJ1-5; D possibly corresponds to TRBD1 (6 bases). V was shortened by 6 bases and J by 7 bases, with 19 bases between the two germline ends. This CDR3 contains 14 residues. In germline, CDR1 is SQVTM, CDR2 ANQGSEA. The CDR3 sequence is CSVCVGPGDQPQHF. The CDR3 DNA follows: TGCAGCGTCTGCGTTGGGCCAGGGGACCAGCCCCAGCATTTT.

This clonotype was detected many times. The CDR3 DNA is TGTGCCAGCAGCTTAGGAAATACGGGGTACTACGAGCAGTACTTC. Translating it yields CASSLGNTGYYEQYF. This chain uses TRBV11-2 with TRBJ2-7; tentatively, D is TRBD2 (5 bases). The V gene lost 1 base and the J gene lost 3 bases, with 13 bases spanning the gap. The CDR3 runs 15 residues. Germline CDR1 SGHAT, CDR2 FQNNGV. The full variable domain, completed using reference TRBV11-2 and TRBJ2-7, is EAGVAQSPRYKIIEKRQSVAFWCNPISGHATLYWYQQILGQGPKLLIQFQNNGVVDDSQLPKDRFSAERLKGVDSTLKIQPAKLEDSAVYLCASSLGNTGYYEQYFGPGTRLTVT.

This clonotype was seen only a few times. This chain joins TRBV5-8 and TRBJ2-7; 7 bases are a match to TRBD1. CDR1 SGHTS and CDR2 YDEGEE come from the germline V gene. V dropped 2 bases and J dropped 3; count of bases not matched to a gene: 8. CDR3 length: 15 residues. The CDR3 here is CASSLPGQRFYEQYF. The CDR3 DNA reads TGTGCCAGCAGCTTACCGGGACAGAGGTTCTACGAGCAGTACTTC.

There are a few counts of this clonotype. The chain recombines TRBV3-1 with TRBJ2-1; a possible D gene is TRBD2 (6 bases). V gave up 0 bases and J gave up 10 bases, with 19 bases separating them. The CDR3 spans 16 residues. The V gene's germline CDR1 is LGHDT and CDR2 YNNKEL (reference sequence). The CDR3 bases are TGTGCCAGCAGCCAAGACGGCGGGGTCAGGTCCCGAGAGCAGTTCTTC. It translates to CASSQDGGVRSREQFF.

V gene TRBV5-1 combines with J gene TRBJ1-2, with a possible D match to TRBD1 (6 bases). With 8 bases removed from V and 8 bases from J, the gap between germline ends came to 16 bases. CDR1 SGHRS and CDR2 YFSETQ come from the germline V gene. This CDR3 region has 12 residues. The CDR3 DNA reads as TGCGCCAGTCCCGAAGGGGGGGACGGCTACACCTTC. Amino acid sequence: CASPEGGDGYTF.

The genes are TRBV19 and TRBJ2-1, with D tentatively TRBD2 (5 bases). Trimming shortened V by 4 bases and J by 4 bases, and 14 bases separated the two germline ends. This CDR3 spans 15 amino acids. Germline CDR1 reads LNHDA; CDR2 reads SQIVND (reference sequence). The CDR3 reads CASSTGLGDYNEQFF. The CDR3 region has the DNA TGTGCCAGTAGTACCGGACTTGGGGATTACAATGAGCAGTTCTTC.

This rearrangement joins TRBV7-2 to TRBJ2-5, with D perhaps TRBD1 (5 bases). The CDR3 covers 14 residues. CDR1 and CDR2 from the germline V gene are SGHTA and FQGNSA. Trimming cost V 3 bases and J 4 bases, with 12 bases left between them. CDR3 loop: CASSFRGLTETQYF. In nucleotides, the CDR3 is TGTGCCAGCAGCTTTAGGGGTTTAACAGAGACCCAGTACTTC.

The gene calls are TRBV5-1 and TRBJ2-5; D might be TRBD2 (5 bases). The germline gives CDR1 SGHRS, CDR2 YFSETQ. This CDR3 has 15 amino acids. Trimming removed 0 bases from V and 3 bases from J, with 12 bases in between. In nucleotides, the CDR3 is TGCGCCAGCAGCTTGGAGCGGCAGATCAAAGAGACCCAGTACTTC. Its protein is CASSLERQIKETQYF. Complete variable domain (other parts from reference TRBV5-1 and TRBJ2-5): KAGVTQTPRYLIKTRGQQVTLSCSPISGHRSVSWYQQTPGQGLQFLFEYFSETQRNKGNFPGRFSGRQFSNSRSEMNVSTLELGDSALYLCASSLERQIKETQYFGPGTRLLVL.

This clonotype was picked up many times. The chain links TRBV7-3 to TRBJ2-1, with TRBD2 identical over 11 bases. V gave up 6 bases and J gave up 9 bases; unmatched junction bases: 7. The V gene's germline CDR1 is SGHTA and CDR2 FQGTGA. The length of the CDR3 is 14 residues. CDR3 nucleotides: TGTGCCAGCAGTATAGCGGGAGGGCCCTCTGAGCAGTTCTTC. Translating gives CASSIAGGPSEQFF.

This clonotype occurred many times. The chain combines TRBV28 with TRBJ2-2, with D maybe TRBD1 (6 bases). CDR1 and CDR2 (germline): MDHEN, SYDVKM. V was pared by 8 bases and J by 6 bases, with 13 bases between. CDR3 length: 13 amino acids. CDR3 bases: TGTGCCAGCTATGGACCAGGGGCCGGGGAGCTGTTTTTT. It codes for CASYGPGAGELFF.

This clonotype showed up just a few times. The V gene is TRBV20-1, the J gene TRBJ2-5; perhaps TRBD2 as D (6 bases). The germline gives CDR1 DFQATT, CDR2 SNEGSKA (reference sequence). CDR3 length: 15 residues. V was shortened by 6 bases and J by 5 bases, with 22 bases between the two germline ends. The CDR3 loop reads CSAGGFGSSGETQYF. CDR3 coding DNA: TGCAGTGCCGGGGGTTTCGGATCGTCGGGGGAGACCCAGTACTTC.

This clonotype has only a few counts. The chain links TRBV20-1 to TRBJ2-3; D is uncertain. The V end lost 3 bases, the J end lost 4 bases, and 5 bases lay between the germline ends. The length of the CDR3 is 11 residues. The germline V gene encodes CDR1 DFQATT and CDR2 SNEGSKA (reference sequence). CDR3 DNA: TGCAGTGCTAGGGGCTCAGATACGCAGTATTTT. Its protein is CSARGSDTQYF.

This clonotype was counted ten times or more. The J gene is TRBJ2-3, the V gene TRBV12-3 or TRBV12-4; D is unclear. CDR3 length equals 16 residues. V lost 3 bases, J lost 2 bases, and 15 bases lay in between. The CDR3 sequence: CASSFSSLQNTDTQYF. CDR3 nucleotides: TGTGCCAGCAGTTTTAGTAGCCTTCAAAACACAGATACGCAGTATTTT.

Only a few counts were recorded for this clonotype. The rearrangement joins TRBV7-2 to TRBJ2-1; a weak D match, TRBD2 (6 bases). This CDR3 contains 14 residues. Germline-derived CDR1 and CDR2 are SGHTA and FQGNSA. Trimming stripped 6 bases from V and 8 bases from J, with 17 bases between. CDR3 in DNA: TGTGCCAGCAGGCCTACGATAATAGCGGATGAGCAGTTCTTC. Its translation is CASRPTIIADEQFF.

Points on this clonotype: Being one base from a much bigger clone, this may be a read error. The chain recombines TRBV7-8 with TRBJ1-3; TRBD1 might be the D (6 bases). The CDR3 sequence is 14 residues long. Germline V gene sequence: CDR1 SGHVS, CDR2 FQNEAQ. The chain's CDR3 is CASSLGTAGNTIHF. CDR3 nucleotide sequence: TGTGCCAGCAGCTTAGGGACAGCTGGAAACACCATACATTTT.